The sequence of this T cell receptor (beta chain) was determined in a study of blood T cell repertoires in COVID-19. Study processing details: The assay estimated nucleated cells by amplifying reference gene primers. Repertoires were generated with immunoSEQ multiplex PCR, while TCRdb's copy carries only in-frame clones and drops some. That table is the source of V, J and clone size, and D and trimming were worked out from the DNA. The data show about 300,000 clones, 65% to 85% seen once. The Seattle patients joined while their infection was active and were tracked longitudinally afterward. There are 18 residues in the CDR3. Trimming removed 3 bases from V and 0 bases from J; junction bases left unmatched: 6. Germline V gene sequence: CDR1 SGHNT, CDR2 YYREEE (reference sequence).

This chain uses TRBV5-4 with TRBJ2-1; 13 bases fit TRBD2. The sequence derives from a human donor with COVID-19, enrolled during active disease. The donor label of this sample is uncertain. Sequencing used peripheral blood. In nucleotides, the CDR3 is TGTGCCAGCAGCTCCGGGACTAGCGGGGAGCTCTCCTACAATGAGCAGTTCTTC. Amino acid sequence: CASSSGTSGELSYNEQFF.